This TCR beta chain originates from a study of vaccination effects on CD4 cells after COVID-19. Turning to the study itself: Relative to the second dose, post-vaccine samples were obtained a median of 72 days later.

Produced via immunoSEQ multiplex PCR; TCRdb's table is partial and in-frame only. Among around 15,000 clones listed, 76% were seen once. This CDR3 spans 13 amino acids. With 5 bases removed from V and 8 bases from J, the gap between germline ends came to 16 bases. Germline CDR1 KGHSH, CDR2 LQKENI. Details on this clone: What it binds is unknown.

Viral peptide pools were used in the ViraFEST assay to expand antigen-specific CD4+ T cells, and sequencing came afterward. At the end of 10 days of culture, CD4+ T cells were isolated. PCR-confirmed SARS-CoV-2 infection occurred in the person between March and December 2020. Participants received two doses of either the BNT162b2 or mRNA-1273 vaccine. The chain joins TRBV18 to TRBJ2-7; TRBD2 might be the D (6 bases). The sample was CD4+ T cells from PBMCs cultured with SARS-CoV-2 spike peptides, taken after COVID-19 vaccination. The clonotype was recovered from a human donor who had a prior SARS-CoV-2 infection. CDR3 nucleotides: TGTGCCAGCTCAGCCCACCCGGGAGACCAGCAGTACTTC. This encodes CASSAHPGDQQYF. Full variable domain (outside the CDR3, taken from reference TRBV18 and TRBJ2-7): NAGVMQNPRHLVRRRGQEARLRCSPMKGHSHVYWYRQLPEEGLKFMVYLQKENIIDESGMPKERFSAEFPKEGPSILRIQQVVRGDSAAYFCASSAHPGDQQYFGPGTRLTVT.